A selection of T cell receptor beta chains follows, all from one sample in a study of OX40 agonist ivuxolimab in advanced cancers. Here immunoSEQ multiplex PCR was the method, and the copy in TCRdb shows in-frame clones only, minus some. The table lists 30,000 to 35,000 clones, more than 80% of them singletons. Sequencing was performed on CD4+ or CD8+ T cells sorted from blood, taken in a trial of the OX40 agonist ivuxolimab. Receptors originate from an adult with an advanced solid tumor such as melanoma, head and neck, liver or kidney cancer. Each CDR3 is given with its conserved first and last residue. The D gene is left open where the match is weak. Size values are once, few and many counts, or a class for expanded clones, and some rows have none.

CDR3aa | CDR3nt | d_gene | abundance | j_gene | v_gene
CSVELRRGERRSTDTQYF | TGCAGCGTTGAGCTAAGGCGGGGGGAAAGACGAAGCACAGATACGCAGTATTTT | TRBD2 | . | TRBJ2-3 | TRBV29-1
CASSLLRQGAPMSYNEQFF | TGTGCCAGCAGCTTATTACGACAGGGGGCTCCTATGTCCTACAATGAGCAGTTCTTC | TRBD1 | . | TRBJ2-1 | TRBV7-9
CASSLGREQFF | TGTGCCAGCAGCCTGGGTAGGGAGCAGTTCTTC | . | . | TRBJ2-1 | TRBV7-3
CASSLEASVYEQYF | TGTGCCAGCAGCTTAGAGGCTAGCGTCTACGAGCAGTACTTC | . | . | TRBJ2-7 | TRBV7-6
CASLRGTSGRATEQFF | TGTGCCAGCCTACGCGGGACTAGCGGGAGGGCCACTGAGCAGTTCTTC | TRBD2 | few | TRBJ2-1 | TRBV2
CAWSWGADQPQHF | TGTGCCTGGAGTTGGGGGGCCGATCAGCCCCAGCATTTT | . | . | TRBJ1-5 | TRBV30
CASRTGGETQYF | TGTGCCAGCAGAACGGGCGGGGAGACCCAGTACTTC | . | . | TRBJ2-5 | TRBV13
CAIQGETEKLFF | TGTGCCATACAGGGTGAGACTGAAAAACTGTTTTTT | . | few | TRBJ1-4 | TRBV7-9
CASSLMGAGGEKLFF | TGTGCCAGCAGTTTAATGGGGGCTGGAGGGGAAAAACTGTTTTTT | . | . | TRBJ1-4 | TRBV27
CASSQGGPYDEAFF | TGTGCCAGCAGCCAAGGGGGGCCGTACGATGAAGCTTTCTTT | . | . | TRBJ1-1 | TRBV14
CASSGPSGPGPEEQFF | TGTGCCAGCAGCGGGCCTAGCGGGCCCGGACCTGAGGAGCAGTTCTTC | TRBD2 | . | TRBJ2-1 | TRBV7-6
CASSPWIGEQTQYF | TGTGCCAGCAGCCCATGGATCGGGGAGCAGACCCAGTACTTC | . | . | TRBJ2-5 | TRBV7-6
CASSFNPGTANTGELFF | TGTGCCAGCAGTTTTAATCCGGGTACGGCGAACACCGGGGAGCTGTTTTTT | . | . | TRBJ2-2 | TRBV28
CASNYEGQNIQYF | TGTGCCAGTAACTATGAGGGACAAAACATTCAGTACTTC | . | . | TRBJ2-4 | TRBV19
CASADWSSYNEQFF | TGTGCCAGTGCGGACTGGAGCTCCTACAATGAGCAGTTCTTC | . | . | TRBJ2-1 | TRBV19
CASSVTTGSTEAFF | TGTGCCAGCAGCGTAACGACAGGGAGTACTGAAGCTTTCTTT | TRBD1 | . | TRBJ1-1 | TRBV9
CASSHAGGDTEAFF | TGCGCCAGCAGCCATGCCGGGGGGGACACTGAAGCTTTCTTT | . | . | TRBJ1-1 | TRBV4-3
CASSLGTGLFQPQHF | TGTGCCAGCAGCTTGGGGACAGGCCTATTTCAGCCCCAGCATTTT | TRBD1 | . | TRBJ1-5 | TRBV13
CASSPRVPTGELFF | TGTGCCAGCAGCCCCAGGGTACCCACCGGGGAGCTGTTTTTT | . | . | TRBJ2-2 | TRBV7-9
CASSPRLDTEAFF | TGTGCCAGTAGTCCTCGGCTGGACACTGAAGCTTTCTTT | . | few | TRBJ1-1 | TRBV19
CASGPAYEQYF | TGTGCCAGTGGACCGGCTTACGAGCAGTACTTC | . | . | TRBJ2-7 | TRBV27
CASSGGREETQYF | TGTGCCAGCTCAGGGGGCAGGGAAGAGACCCAGTACTTC | TRBD1 | once | TRBJ2-5 | TRBV9
CASSSPPTYNEQFF | TGTGCCAGCAGTTCCCCCCCCACCTACAATGAGCAGTTCTTC | . | . | TRBJ2-1 | TRBV28
CASLGNQQETQYF | TGTGCCAGCCTGGGTAATCAACAAGAGACCCAGTACTTC | . | . | TRBJ2-5 | TRBV28
CASSRETGQYNEQFF | TGTGCCAGCAGCCGAGAAACCGGACAGTACAATGAGCAGTTCTTC | . | medium-sized | TRBJ2-1 | TRBV5-5
CASSKVVGTGNTEAFF | . | . | . | TRBJ1-1 | TRBV21-1